Presented here are 7 T cell receptor beta chains from one specimen sequenced in a study of blood T cells in healthy people across ages. A sample-barcoded 5' primer and a J-beta primer mix were used in a second PCR of roughly 7 to 11 cycles. A single record per CDR3 protein comes from TCRdb applying MiXCR to the 5' RACE reads. The table lists roughly 730,000 distinct CDR3 sequences, roughly three fifths of them singletons, with roughly 26% in the top ten. The sequenced sample was blood. These receptors all come from a man in his forties or fifties in good health.

The chain combines TRBV7-2 with TRBJ2-7; 11 bases are a match to TRBD2. V shed 0 bases and J 3 bases; nucleotides not matched to a gene: 1. This CDR3 has 15 amino acids. Germline CDR1 is SGHTA and CDR2 is FQGNSA. The DNA of the CDR3 is TGTGCCAGCAGCTTAGCGGGACTAGCGGACTACGAGCAGTACTTC. Translated: CASSLAGLADYEQYF.

This clonotype was counted a few times. The gene calls are TRBV25-1 and TRBJ2-7; perhaps TRBD1 as D (6 bases). This CDR3 contains 19 residues. Germline V gives CDR1 MGHDK, CDR2 SYGVNS. Trimming left V 1 base short and J 0 bases short, with 22 bases between. CDR3 protein: CASSESPRDIYVLSYEQYF. Here the CDR3 DNA reads TGTGCCAGCAGTGAATCTCCCAGGGACATTTATGTCCTCTCCTACGAGCAGTACTTC.

The chain is built from TRBV27 and TRBJ2-1; D is unresolved. Trimming pared 0 bases from V and 15 bases from J, leaving 18 bases between. The germline gives CDR1 MNHEY, CDR2 SMNVEV (reference sequence). The CDR3 is 14 amino acids. In DNA form, the CDR3 reads TGTGCCAGCAGTTTATCCCCCAATCGGGCTGTTCTGTTCTTC. Its protein is CASSLSPNRAVLFF.

This clonotype appeared a few times. This chain connects TRBV20-1 to TRBJ2-1; possibly TRBD2 for D (5 bases). The CDR3 has 13 amino acids. Germline V CDR1 and CDR2: DFQATT, SNEGSKA (reference sequence). Between the trimmed V and J ends, which lost 6 bases and 8 bases, there was a span of 17 bases. CDR3 in amino acids: CSARGLQFYEQFF. The CDR3, as DNA: TGCAGTGCGCGCGGACTCCAGTTTTATGAGCAGTTCTTC.

This clonotype was detected only a few times. This sequence joins TRBV24-1 and TRBJ2-5; perhaps TRBD1 as D (6 bases). V lost 3 bases to trimming and J lost 1 base, with 11 bases between them. The CDR3 loop spans 15 amino acids. Germline CDR1 KGHDR, CDR2 SFDVKD. As DNA, the CDR3 is TGTGCCACCAGTGATCCATCGACAGGCCAAGAGACCCAGTACTTC. Its protein product is CATSDPSTGQETQYF.

In its sample, this clonotype was seen many times. This rearrangement joins TRBV4-2 to TRBJ2-7, with a tentative D call TRBD1 (5 bases). The CDR3 length is 15 residues. Germline V gives CDR1 LGHNA, CDR2 YNFKEQ. With 1 base removed from V and 2 bases from J, the gap between germline ends came to 12 bases. The CDR3 spells CASSQGSTGPYEQYF. The CDR3 coding sequence is TGTGCCAGCAGCCAAGGAAGTACAGGCCCCTACGAGCAGTACTTC.

The chain has TRBV10-3 and TRBJ2-1; TRBD1 is a possible D gene (5 bases). The CDR3 totals 17 residues. Trimming took off 5 bases at V and 7 bases at J, with 24 bases between the two ends. Germline loops: CDR1 ENHRY, CDR2 SYGVKD. The CDR3 bases are TGTGCCATCAGTCCGACTCAGACTGTGGTACAGGTAAATGAGCAGTTCTTC. It specifies CAISPTQTVVQVNEQFF.